A single sample is the source of the 29 T cell receptor beta chains below, sequenced in a study of blood T cell repertoires in COVID-19. Sequenced by immunoSEQ multiplex PCR; TCRdb stores in-frame clones only, minus some. The sample has roughly 290,000 clones; 70% to 90% are singletons. The sample consisted of PBMCs or T cells enriched from blood (not recorded which). The receptors shown here come from a man under 40 who had recovered from COVID-19.

The V and J genes are TRBV7-3 and TRBJ1-1, with 7 bases matching TRBD1. Per germline, CDR1 SGHTA and CDR2 FQGTGA. J lost 11 bases, V lost 5 bases, and 8 bases had no gene match. The CDR3 contains 12 residues. CDR3 region: CASSPEQGLAFF. The CDR3 DNA reads TGTGCCAGCAGCCCCGAACAGGGGTTGGCTTTCTTT. Variable domain in full (rest from reference TRBV7-3 and TRBJ1-1): GAGVSQTPSNKVTEKGKYVELRCDPISGHTALYWYRQSLGQGPEFLIYFQGTGAADDSGLPNDRFFAVRPEGSVSTLKIQRTERGDSAVYLCASSPEQGLAFFGQGTRLTVV.

V is TRBV6-2 or TRBV6-3 and J is TRBJ2-7; D perhaps matches TRBD1 (6 bases). The CDR3 is 13 residues long. The V end lost 4 bases, the J end lost 3 bases, and 10 bases lay between the germline ends. The germline gives CDR1 MNHEY, CDR2 SVGEGT. The CDR3 protein is CASSFGTNYEQYF. The CDR3 coding sequence is TGTGCCAGCAGTTTCGGGACAAACTACGAGCAGTACTTC.

This chain connects TRBV10-3 to TRBJ1-2, with D maybe TRBD1 (6 bases). The CDR3 is made up of 13 amino acids. Trimming took 0 bases from V and 8 from J, leaving 10 bases between them. Per germline, CDR1 ENHRY and CDR2 SYGVKD. The DNA of the CDR3 is TGTGCCATCAGTGAGTCCCGGGACATGGGCTACACCTTC. It codes for CAISESRDMGYTF.

The chain carries TRBV20-1 and TRBJ1-5; no firm D call. Trimming stripped 3 bases from V and 1 base from J, with 7 bases between. Germline lookup yields CDR1 DFQATT and CDR2 SNEGSKA (reference sequence). The CDR3 loop spans 13 amino acids. The CDR3 DNA follows: TGCAGTGCTAGTAGCAGGAGCAATCAGCCCCAGCATTTT. Residues: CSASSRSNQPQHF.

The chain carries TRBV3-1 (or the pseudogene TRBV3-2) and TRBJ1-2; 7 bases map to TRBD1. The V and J ends lost 2 bases and 7 bases, in that order; junction bases with no gene match: 7. CDR1 is LGHDT and CDR2 is YNNKEL in the germline V gene (reference sequence). This CDR3 is built from 14 residues. The CDR3 here is CASSQTDRYSGYTF. CDR3 in DNA: TGTGCCAGCAGCCAAACGGACAGGTACAGTGGCTACACCTTC.

This clone appeared once. This chain connects TRBV7-2 to TRBJ1-1; no clear D gene. CDR1 SGHTA and CDR2 FQGNSA come from the germline V gene. The CDR3 spans 13 residues. V was clipped by 2 bases and J by 5 bases, with 9 bases between them. CDR3 nucleotide sequence: TGTGCCAGCAGCTTATTGAGGGAGACTGAAGCTTTCTTT. This translates into CASSLLRETEAFF. Combining the CDR3 with reference TRBV7-2 and TRBJ1-1 gives the whole variable domain GAGVSQSPSNKVTEKGKDVELRCDPISGHTALYWYRQSLGQGLEFLIYFQGNSAPDKSGLPSDRFSAERTGGSVSTLTIQRTQQEDSAVYLCASSLLRETEAFFGQGTRLTVV.

V and J are TRBV9 and TRBJ1-3; TRBD1 aligns across 7 bases. The germline V gene encodes CDR1 SGDLS and CDR2 YYNGEE. This CDR3 has 16 residues. V lost 2 bases, J lost 0 bases, and 5 bases stayed unmatched. The CDR3 loop reads CASSVKTGNSGNTIYF. The DNA of the CDR3 is TGTGCCAGCAGCGTGAAGACAGGGAACTCTGGAAACACCATATATTTT.

This clone has only a few counts. The genes are TRBV4-3 and TRBJ1-5, with a weak D call TRBD1 (6 bases). Trimming took off 0 bases at V and 0 bases at J, with 9 bases between the two ends. CDR1 and CDR2 (germline): LGHNA, YSLEER. The CDR3 runs to 16 residues. CDR3 DNA: TGCGCCAGCAGCCAAGATTCAGGGGCTAGCAATCAGCCCCAGCATTTT. As protein: CASSQDSGASNQPQHF.

The rearrangement uses TRBV27 and TRBJ1-2, with a possible D match to TRBD1 (5 bases). The CDR3 is made up of 13 amino acids. CDR1 is MNHEY and CDR2 is SMNVEV in the germline V gene (reference sequence). V shed 5 bases and J shed 5 bases, with 12 bases lying between them. The CDR3 DNA reads TGTGCCAGCAGTCGACCCACAGGATATGGCTACACCTTC. Translation gives CASSRPTGYGYTF.

V usage is TRBV2 and J usage is TRBJ1-5, with TRBD1 matching 9 bases. Per the germline V gene, CDR1 is SNHLY and CDR2 is FYNNEI. The ends lost 4 bases at V and 4 bases at J; junction bases unmatched: 5. The CDR3 has 15 amino acids. DNA for the CDR3: TGTGCCAGCAGTGGGAACAGGGGGCTTAATCAGCCCCAGCATTTT. Encoded protein: CASSGNRGLNQPQHF.

This chain connects TRBV15 to TRBJ1-2; tentative D call: TRBD1 (6 bases). The V end was cut by 0 bases, the J end by 4 bases, with 12 bases between. The CDR3 totals 15 residues. Per the germline V gene, CDR1 is LNHNV and CDR2 is YYDKDF (reference sequence). The CDR3 coding sequence is TGTGCCACCAGCAGAGATGGACAGTTAGGCTATGGCTACACCTTC. As protein: CATSRDGQLGYGYTF. The full variable domain, rest sourced from reference TRBV15 and TRBJ1-2, is DAMVIQNPRYQVTQFGKPVTLSCSQTLNHNVMYWYQQKSSQAPKLLFHYYDKDFNNEADTPDNFQSRRPNTSFCFLDIRSPGLGDTAMYLCATSRDGQLGYGYTFGSGTRLTVV.

This clone was detected a few times. CDR3 in amino acids: CASSTDRGNQPQHF. The CDR3 nucleotides are TGTGCCAGCAGTACCGACAGGGGCAATCAGCCCCAGCATTTT. The gene calls are TRBV2 and TRBJ1-5; 7 nucleotides agree with TRBD1. This CDR3 is 14 amino acids long. Germline-derived CDR1 and CDR2 are SNHLY and FYNNEI. Trimming at V came to 5 bases and at J to 2 bases, leaving 3 bases not matched to a gene.

The chain employs TRBV30 and TRBJ2-1; D gene uncertain. CDR1 is GTSNPN and CDR2 is SVGIG in the germline V gene (reference sequence). The germline V and J ends were trimmed by 1 base and 2 bases, with 6 bases remaining between them. CDR3 length equals 13 residues. CDR3 region: CAWSASPYNEQFF. The CDR3 DNA follows: TGTGCCTGGAGTGCATCCCCCTACAATGAGCAGTTCTTC. The whole variable domain, remainder taken from reference TRBV30 and TRBJ2-1, is SQTIHQWPATLVQPVGSPLSLECTVEGTSNPNLYWYRQAAGRGLQLLFYSVGIGQISSEVPQNLSASRPQDRQFILSSKKLLLSDSGFYLCAWSASPYNEQFFGPGTRLTVL.

This clone appeared a few times. V gene TRBV5-4 combines with J gene TRBJ2-1; 7 nucleotides align to TRBD1. In germline, CDR1 is SGHNT, CDR2 YYREEE (reference sequence). V shed 2 bases and J 6 bases; nucleotides not matched to a gene: 2. CDR3 length equals 13 residues. This CDR3 reads CASSFRGRNEQFF. For the CDR3, the DNA is TGTGCCAGCAGCTTTAGGGGGCGCAATGAGCAGTTCTTC.

This chain connects TRBV18 to TRBJ1-6, with a weak D call TRBD1 (6 bases). CDR1 and CDR2 (germline): KGHSH, LQKENI. The CDR3 spans 16 residues. V lost 4 bases, J lost 10 bases, and 20 bases lay in between. CDR3 in DNA: TGTGCCAGCTCACAAAACAGGGTTCGCTTCGGGTCACCCCTCCACTTT. Its translation is CASSQNRVRFGSPLHF.

The chain couples TRBV6-5 to TRBJ2-7; 8 bases match TRBD1. V dropped 5 bases and J dropped 0; count of bases not matched to a gene: 3. The CDR3 has 14 residues. Germline CDR1 and CDR2: MNHEY and SVGAGI. CDR3 bases: TGTGCCAGCAGTCGGACAGGGAGCTCCTACGAGCAGTACTTC. Translation: CASSRTGSSYEQYF.

The chain links TRBV6-5 to TRBJ1-2; D is unresolved. The CDR3 totals 15 residues. Germline CDR1 and CDR2: MNHEY and SVGAGI. Between the trimmed V and J ends, which lost 8 bases and 3 bases, there was a span of 19 bases. The CDR3 loop is CASQMLANVYYGYTF. The DNA of the CDR3 is TGTGCCAGCCAAATGCTGGCCAACGTGTACTATGGCTACACCTTC.

The V and J genes are TRBV7-9 and TRBJ1-2; D remains unclear. Germline V gene lookup returns CDR1 SEHNR and CDR2 FQNEAQ (reference sequence). The CDR3 runs to 13 residues. V was pared by 4 bases and J by 8 bases, with 14 bases between. The CDR3 region has the DNA TGTGCCAGCAGCTCCGGCGGTTTGTGGGGCTACACCTTC. Translated, it gives CASSSGGLWGYTF.

This clone has only one observation. This sequence joins TRBV3-1 (or the pseudogene TRBV3-2) and TRBJ1-4, with 9 bases fitting TRBD1. From germline, CDR1 is LGHDT and CDR2 YNNKEL (reference sequence). This CDR3 comprises 15 residues. The ends lost 4 bases at V and 5 bases at J; junction bases unmatched: 5. The CDR3 nucleotides are TGTGCCAGCAGCCCTGGGACAGGGCCGAATGAAAAACTGTTTTTT. It yields the protein CASSPGTGPNEKLFF.

The chain joins TRBV7-6 to TRBJ2-3; the D gene is possibly TRBD1 (6 bases). CDR1 SGHVS and CDR2 FNYEAQ come from the germline V gene. This CDR3 region has 17 residues. V gave up 2 bases and J gave up 1 base, with 16 bases separating them. CDR3 coding DNA: TGTGCCAGCAGCTTAATTTGGGGGCCCGGTGGCACAGATACGCAGTATTTT. Translating it yields CASSLIWGPGGTDTQYF.

This clone has only one observation. V and J are TRBV5-6 and TRBJ2-7, with 8 bases identical to TRBD1. Germline V gene lookup returns CDR1 SGHDT and CDR2 YYEEEE. V lost 1 base, J lost 3 bases, and 0 bases stayed unmatched. The CDR3 contains 13 residues. CDR3 region: CASSLTGGYEQYF. For the CDR3, the DNA is TGTGCCAGCAGCTTGACAGGGGGCTACGAGCAGTACTTC.

This clone was counted ten times or more. The chain couples TRBV6-4 to TRBJ2-3; TRBD2 agrees at 12 bases. Germline CDR1 is MRHNA and CDR2 is SNTAGT. Losses at the gene ends were 4 bases for V and 2 bases for J; bases not matched to a gene: 1. The CDR3 contains 15 residues. The CDR3 protein is CASSASGGATDTQYF. The DNA for the CDR3 is TGTGCCAGCAGTGCTAGCGGGGGGGCCACAGATACGCAGTATTTT.

The V gene is TRBV7-2, the J gene TRBJ1-1, with 10 positions matching TRBD1. This CDR3 has 15 residues. V was clipped by 5 bases and J by 1 base; unmatched bases: 4. Germline CDR1 reads SGHTA; CDR2 reads FQGNSA. CDR3 DNA sequence: TGTGCCAGCAGCGCTCGGGACAGGGGGAACACTGAAGCTTTCTTT. It translates to CASSARDRGNTEAFF.

The genes are TRBV7-2 and TRBJ1-6; D gene unclear. CDR3 length: 12 residues. Germline V gene lookup returns CDR1 SGHTA and CDR2 FQGNSA. V was pared by 3 bases and J by 7 bases, with 4 bases between. CDR3 sequence: CASSFRNSPLHF. CDR3 DNA: TGTGCCAGCAGCTTTCGGAATTCACCCCTCCACTTT.

The chain employs TRBV13 and TRBJ2-6; 10 nucleotides align to TRBD2. Germline V gene lookup returns CDR1 PRHDT and CDR2 FYEKMQ (reference sequence). V lost 4 bases, J lost 5 bases, and 11 bases stayed unmatched. The CDR3 runs to 18 residues. The CDR3 nucleotides are TGTGCCAGCAGCTCCCGGGGGACTAGCGCCGTTCGGGCCAACGTCCTGACTTTC. Translating it yields CASSSRGTSAVRANVLTF.

The chain carries TRBV9 and TRBJ1-1, with D perhaps TRBD1 (6 bases). This CDR3 has 16 amino acids. V gave up 0 bases and J gave up 0 bases, with 12 bases separating them. Germline lookup yields CDR1 SGDLS and CDR2 YYNGEE. For the CDR3, the DNA is TGTGCCAGCAGCGTAGTGGGGGCAACAATGAACACTGAAGCTTTCTTT. Amino acids: CASSVVGATMNTEAFF.

The count of this clone is one. The V call is TRBV7-9, the J call TRBJ2-1; 10 bases align to TRBD2. This CDR3 has 17 amino acids. Germline CDR1 reads SEHNR; CDR2 reads FQNEAQ (reference sequence). The J segment lost 0 bases and the V segment lost 5 bases, leaving 7 bases of the junction unmatched. The CDR3 DNA is TGTGCCAGCAGCCCTGGCTCTAGCGGGAGCTCCTACAATGAGCAGTTCTTC. This codes for CASSPGSSGSSYNEQFF.

The chain joins TRBV9 to TRBJ1-2; tentative D call: TRBD1 (5 bases). Trimming stripped 4 bases from V and 9 bases from J, with 10 bases between. CDR1 is SGDLS and CDR2 is YYNGEE in the germline V gene. The CDR3 runs 11 residues. CDR3: CASSLLGRYTF. CDR3 sequence (DNA): TGTGCCAGCAGCCTATTGGGGCGCTACACCTTC.

This chain joins TRBV7-2 and TRBJ2-7, with D perhaps TRBD1 (5 bases). CDR3 length: 12 residues. Per germline, CDR1 SGHTA and CDR2 FQGNSA. V was trimmed by 5 bases and J by 7 bases, leaving 12 bases between them. The CDR3 nucleotides read TGTGCCAGCAGCCGAATTAGGGGTGAGCAGTACTTC. Translating gives CASSRIRGEQYF. The variable domain in full, completed from reference TRBV7-2 and TRBJ2-7, reads GAGVSQSPSNKVTEKGKDVELRCDPISGHTALYWYRQSLGQGLEFLIYFQGNSAPDKSGLPSDRFSAERTGGSVSTLTIQRTQQEDSAVYLCASSRIRGEQYFGPGTRLTVT.